Sequencing of this T cell receptor (beta chain) was carried out in a study of cytomegalovirus exposure and HLA in healthy donors. Donors were ostensibly healthy at sampling, although undocumented immune exposures were probable. A word on this clone: The antigen is unknown.

This CDR3 region has 14 residues. Looked up from germline, CDR1 is LNHDA and CDR2 is SQIVND (reference sequence). The junction had 11 bases not matched to a gene; V was cut back by 6 bases and J by 8 bases. This PCR relied on a set of 60 Vbeta primers and 13 Jbeta primers. Here immunoSEQ multiplex PCR was the method, and the copy in TCRdb shows in-frame clones only, minus some. The sample has around 150,000 clones, roughly 85% seen once. Findings of the study overall: Cytomegalovirus association was listed for around 180 TCR beta chains.

The genes are TRBV19 and TRBJ1-2, with TRBD1 identical over 8 bases. The origin of this receptor is a man aged 35-49 years in good health and CMV-seronegative. Sequencing was done on a sample of PBMCs. CDR3 in amino acids: CASSLDREGDGYTF. The CDR3 bases are TGTGCCAGTAGCCTGGACAGGGAAGGGGACGGCTACACCTTC.